This T cell receptor beta chain comes out of a study of CD8+ T cells in alopecia areata. General study points: Higher clonality and more expanded CD8+ clones appeared in lesional than normal scalp.

This clone was counted a few times. The antigen remains undetermined. Following extraction, RNA underwent reverse transcription to cDNA, which served as the sequencing template. Sequenced by immunoSEQ multiplex PCR; TCRdb stores in-frame clones only, minus some. The sample records fewer than 150,000 clones, around two fifths being singletons. Germline CDR1 is SNHLY and CDR2 is FYNNEI. CDR3 length: 15 residues. Trimming removed 6 bases at V and 4 bases at J, with 16 bases between. This chain uses TRBV2 with TRBJ2-1, with TRBD2 as a possible D gene (6 bases). Sequencing was carried out using CD4+ T cells sorted from blood. This receptor was taken from a human donor with alopecia areata. DNA for the CDR3: TGTGCCAGCAGGGCCGGGACTTCCAGATACAATGAGCAGTTCTTC. Protein sequence: CASRAGTSRYNEQFF.